This passage covers 12 T cell receptor beta chains from one sample sequenced in a study of blood T cell repertoires in COVID-19. Profiling relied on immunoSEQ multiplex PCR, and the TCRdb table lists in-frame clones only, not all of them. The top ten clones hold under 5% of a sample with roughly 350,000 clones, more than 75% of them seen once. Sequenced input: peripheral blood. Receptors originate from a woman between 45 and 60 years old with active or convalescent COVID-19.

This clone showed up just once. The chain carries TRBV5-1 and TRBJ1-2, with D unresolved. CDR3 length: 13 amino acids. V was pared by 4 bases and J by 6 bases, with 13 bases between. The germline V gene encodes CDR1 SGHRS and CDR2 YFSETQ. CDR3 residues: CASSPDGRDGYTF. CDR3 in DNA: TGCGCCAGCAGCCCCGATGGGAGGGATGGCTACACCTTC.

This clone was seen just once. The genes are TRBV4-3 and TRBJ1-1; no clear D gene. Trimming cost V 3 bases and J 0 bases, with 11 bases left between them. Per germline, CDR1 LGHNA and CDR2 YSLEER. The CDR3 has 15 amino acids. CDR3 bases: TGCGCCAGCAGCCAGGGCAGGAACATGAACACTGAAGCTTTCTTT. The encoded protein is CASSQGRNMNTEAFF.

In nucleotides, the CDR3 is TGTGCCAGCAGCCAAGTTTCTGCGGAGACCCAGTACTTC. Amino acid sequence: CASSQVSAETQYF. The V call is TRBV4-2, the J call TRBJ2-5; no clear D. Trimming removed 1 base at V and 5 bases at J, with 8 bases between. This CDR3 region has 13 residues. Per germline, CDR1 LGHNA and CDR2 YNFKEQ.

Points on this clone: The same CDR3 is also encoded by other DNA sequences in this sample. This chain uses TRBV9 with TRBJ1-1, with 8 bases aligning to TRBD1. The germline CDR1 and CDR2 sequences are SGDLS and YYNGEE. The V and J ends lost 5 bases and 1 base, in that order; junction bases with no gene match: 4. CDR3 length equals 14 residues. The CDR3 sequence: CASSVGQANTEAFF. The CDR3 nucleotides read TGTGCCAGCAGTGTGGGACAGGCGAACACTGAAGCTTTCTTT.

The chain employs TRBV28 and TRBJ1-1, with a possible D match to TRBD1 (6 bases). The CDR3 has 13 residues. Between the trimmed V and J ends, which lost 4 bases and 7 bases, there was a span of 13 bases. Germline-derived CDR1 and CDR2 are MDHEN and SYDVKM. The CDR3 nucleotides read TGTGCCAGCAGTTCCCCACAGGGTTTTGAAGCTTTCTTT. Translating gives CASSSPQGFEAFF. The variable domain in full, with the rest retrieved from reference TRBV28 and TRBJ1-1, is DVKVTQSSRYLVKRTGEKVFLECVQDMDHENMFWYRQDPGLGLRLIYFSYDVKMKEKGDIPEGYSVSREKKERFSLILESASTNQTSMYLCASSSPQGFEAFFGQGTRLTVV.

The rearrangement uses TRBV7-2 and TRBJ1-1, with D perhaps TRBD1 (6 bases). Trimming shortened V by 3 bases and J by 4 bases, and 12 bases separated the two germline ends. Germline values: CDR1 SGHTA, CDR2 FQGNSA. The length of the CDR3 is 14 residues. The CDR3 here is CASSLGGTLTEAFF. Here the CDR3 DNA reads TGTGCCAGCAGCTTGGGAGGGACACTCACTGAAGCTTTCTTT. The full variable domain, in which reference TRBV7-2 and TRBJ1-1 provide the parts outside the CDR3, is GAGVSQSPSNKVTEKGKDVELRCDPISGHTALYWYRQSLGQGLEFLIYFQGNSAPDKSGLPSDRFSAERTGGSVSTLTIQRTQQEDSAVYLCASSLGGTLTEAFFGQGTRLTVV.

This rearrangement joins TRBV18 to TRBJ1-5; possibly TRBD1 for D (6 bases). This CDR3 has 15 residues. Trimming removed 6 bases from V and 7 bases from J, with 19 bases in between. Per the germline V gene, CDR1 is KGHSH and CDR2 is LQKENI. CDR3: CASSRTQGLNQPQHF. CDR3 sequence (DNA): TGTGCCAGCTCGCGCACACAGGGTCTCAACCAGCCCCAGCATTTT.

The chain recombines TRBV19 with TRBJ1-1; perhaps TRBD1 as D (5 bases). CDR3 size: 13 residues. Trimming stripped 5 bases from V and 6 bases from J, with 13 bases between. CDR1 is LNHDA and CDR2 is SQIVND in the germline V gene (reference sequence). The CDR3 DNA reads TGTGCCAGTAGTCTCGGGGGTCGGCCTGAAGCTTTCTTT. The encoded protein is CASSLGGRPEAFF. The full variable domain, its missing parts supplied by reference TRBV19 and TRBJ1-1, is DGGITQSPKYLFRKEGQNVTLSCEQNLNHDAMYWYRQDPGQGLRLIYYSQIVNDFQKGDIAEGYSVSREKKESFPLTVTSAQKNPTAFYLCASSLGGRPEAFFGQGTRLTVV.

The V call is TRBV5-4, the J call TRBJ1-4; tentative D call: TRBD1 (6 bases). Germline CDR1 reads SGHNT; CDR2 reads YYREEE (reference sequence). V lost 4 bases and J lost 10, with 14 bases in between. This CDR3 region has 13 residues. The CDR3 region has the DNA TGTGCCAGCAGCAATAGGGACATACGAAAACTGTTTTTT. Its protein product is CASSNRDIRKLFF.

The chain recombines TRBV7-2 with TRBJ2-7, with TRBD2 matching 10 bases. CDR1 SGHTA and CDR2 FQGNSA come from the germline V gene. J was trimmed by 4 bases and V by 1 base; bases with no gene match: 4. The CDR3 totals 15 residues. The CDR3 here is CASSLGTSGPYEQYF. CDR3 nucleotides: TGTGCCAGCAGCTTAGGGACTAGCGGACCGTACGAGCAGTACTTC.

The chain recombines TRBV11-2 with TRBJ1-3; perhaps TRBD1 as D (5 bases). Trimming shortened V by 3 bases and J by 4 bases, and 13 bases separated the two germline ends. Germline V gene lookup returns CDR1 SGHAT and CDR2 FQNNGV. CDR3 length equals 15 residues. CDR3 region: CASSFLGTQGNTIYF. Written as DNA, the CDR3 is TGTGCCAGCAGCTTCTTGGGGACTCAGGGAAACACCATATATTTT.

This rearrangement joins TRBV6-5 to TRBJ1-2, with D maybe TRBD1 (5 bases). The CDR3 is 14 residues long. The V gene lost 7 bases and the J gene lost 1 base, with 13 bases spanning the gap. From germline, CDR1 is MNHEY and CDR2 SVGAGI. CDR3 coding DNA: TGTGCCAGCAAACAGGCGACACTTAACTATGGCTACACCTTC. The encoded protein is CASKQATLNYGYTF.